This T cell receptor (beta chain) was captured by sequencing in a study of response to subunit inactivated influenza vaccine. Broader study findings: Each seasonal flu vaccination may recruit only limited new T cells, authors suggested.

The table lists this clonotype with a few counts. Its antigen is unknown. TCRdb reprocessed the RT-PCR reads with MiXCR, giving one entry per CDR3 protein. The top ten hold 9.5% to 15% of the sample, which has approximately 480,000 distinct CDR3 sequences, 9.5% to 13% seen once. The clonotype was recovered from a man in his forties or fifties who received an inactivated influenza vaccine. The material sequenced was PBMCs from blood, taken roughly 46 days after vaccination.

CDR3 bases: TGTGCCAGCACACTGGGACTAGCGGGAGCTAATGAGCAGTTCTTC. Translating it yields CASTLGLAGANEQFF. The chain is built from TRBV12-3 or TRBV12-4 and TRBJ2-1; 14 nucleotides agree with TRBD2. The CDR3 consists of 15 residues. V dropped 7 bases and J dropped 7; count of bases not matched to a gene: 6.